A selection of T cell receptor beta chains follows, all from one sample in a study of cytomegalovirus exposure and HLA in healthy donors. TCRdb's copy holds only in-frame clones and misses some; the assay was immunoSEQ multiplex PCR. The repertoire includes some 100,000 clones, about three quarters of them detected once, and around an eighth sits in the top ten. Material for sequencing was PBMCs. The source of these receptors is a male donor in good health and CMV-seropositive. CDR3s include the opening cysteine and the closing phenylalanine or tryptophan. The D gene is left open where the match is weak. Size values are once, few and many counts, or a class for expanded clones, and some rows have none.

CDR3: CAFGRGETQYF; DNA: TGTGCGTTCGGGAGGGGGGAGACCCAGTACTTC; J: TRBJ2-5; V: TRBV30; D: TRBD2; size: few
CDR3: CASSSQGRFGYTF; DNA: TGTGCCAGCAGCTCGCAGGGGCGGTTCGGCTACACCTTC; J: TRBJ1-2; V: TRBV5-8; D: NA; size: NA
CDR3: CASSMTGSRELFF; DNA: TGTGCTAGCAGCATGACAGGGAGCCGGGAGCTGTTTTTT; J: TRBJ2-2; V: TRBV7-7; D: TRBD1; size: NA
CDR3: CASSPSRAGGLPKQYF; DNA: TGTGCCAGCAGTCCAAGTCGTGCCGGAGGGCTACCTAAGCAGTACTTC; J: TRBJ2-7; V: TRBV27; D: NA; size: NA
CDR3: CASSRSAGEGEQFF; DNA: TGTGCCAGCAGCCGTAGTGCAGGGGAGGGGGAGCAGTTCTTC; J: TRBJ2-1; V: TRBV7-9; D: NA; size: many
CDR3: CASWGQKKGDYGYTF; DNA: TGTGCCAGCTGGGGGCAGAAGAAAGGGGACTATGGCTACACCTTC; J: TRBJ1-2; V: TRBV19; D: NA; size: NA
CDR3: CASSEESGGSNEQFF; DNA: TGTGCCAGCAGTGAAGAGTCAGGGGGCTCGAATGAGCAGTTCTTC; J: TRBJ2-1; V: TRBV6-1; D: TRBD1; size: many
CDR3: CASSIQWGRGFGEQYF; DNA: TGTGCCAGTAGTATCCAGTGGGGCAGGGGTTTCGGCGAGCAGTACTTC; J: TRBJ2-7; V: TRBV19; D: NA; size: few
CDR3: CASSPSTGHRAYEQYF; DNA: TGTGCCAGCAGTCCATCTACAGGGCACCGAGCCTACGAGCAGTACTTC; J: TRBJ2-7; V: TRBV12-1; D: NA; size: NA
CDR3: CASSIEYETGEAFF; DNA: TGTGCCAGTAGTATAGAATACGAAACAGGGGAAGCTTTCTTT; J: TRBJ1-1; V: TRBV19; D: NA; size: NA
CDR3: CASSLDPGANEKLFF; DNA: TGTGCCAGCAGCTTGGACCCAGGGGCTAATGAAAAACTGTTTTTT; J: TRBJ1-4; V: TRBV5-4; D: NA; size: NA
CDR3: CASRNPDRASYEQYF; DNA: TGTGCCAGCAGAAACCCAGACAGGGCTTCCTACGAGCAGTACTTC; J: TRBJ2-7; V: TRBV4-2; D: TRBD1; size: NA
CDR3: CASSSGDEQYF; DNA: TGTGCCAGCAGCTCAGGGGACGAGCAGTACTTC; J: TRBJ2-7; V: TRBV7-2; D: NA; size: NA
CDR3: CASRINRGNYGYTF; DNA: TGTGCCAGCAGGATAAACAGGGGGAACTATGGCTACACCTTC; J: TRBJ1-2; V: TRBV6-5; D: TRBD1; size: NA
CDR3: CASSATTGAEAFF; DNA: TGCGCCAGCAGCGCTACGACAGGGGCTGAAGCTTTCTTT; J: TRBJ1-1; V: TRBV4-1; D: TRBD1; size: NA
CDR3: CASSRGLAGGLYNEQFF; DNA: TGCGCCAGCAGCAGAGGACTAGCGGGGGGCCTTTACAATGAGCAGTTCTTC; J: TRBJ2-1; V: TRBV5-1; D: TRBD2; size: few
CDR3: CASSPGTAQEAFF; DNA: TGTGCCAGCAGTCCTGGGACAGCACAGGAAGCTTTCTTT; J: TRBJ1-1; V: TRBV27; D: TRBD1; size: NA
CDR3: CASRPDRGNEKLFF; DNA: TGTGCCAGCAGACCAGACAGGGGTAATGAAAAACTGTTTTTT; J: TRBJ1-4; V: TRBV6-6; D: TRBD1; size: few
CDR3: CASSHPTGETQYF; DNA: TGTGCCAGCAGCCACCCGACAGGCGAGACCCAGTACTTC; J: TRBJ2-5; V: TRBV6-5; D: NA; size: once
CDR3: CAISPGQAIDEQYF; DNA: TGTGCCATCAGTCCCGGACAGGCTATCGACGAGCAGTACTTC; J: TRBJ2-7; V: TRBV10-3; D: TRBD1; size: NA
CDR3: CASSPGSGGQETQYF; DNA: TGTGCCAGCTCACCAGGTTCCGGAGGCCAAGAGACCCAGTACTTC; J: TRBJ2-5; V: TRBV18; D: NA; size: NA
CDR3: CASSFTRSSYGYTF; DNA: TGTGCCAGCAGTTTTACGAGGAGTAGCTATGGCTACACCTTC; J: TRBJ1-2; V: TRBV27; D: NA; size: once
CDR3: CASSQDGTGGPKNIQYF; DNA: TGTGCCAGCAGCCAAGATGGGACGGGGGGGCCCAAAAACATTCAGTACTTC; J: TRBJ2-4; V: TRBV4-2; D: TRBD2; size: NA
CDR3: CASSSMSLRLAAREETQYF; DNA: TGCGCCAGCAGCTCAATGAGCCTAAGACTAGCCGCCCGGGAAGAGACCCAGTACTTC; J: TRBJ2-5; V: TRBV5-1; D: TRBD2; size: NA
CDR3: CASSADQLAGGRFNTGELFF; DNA: TGTGCCAGCAGCGCCGACCAACTAGCGGGGGGGCGTTTCAACACCGGGGAGCTGTTTTTT; J: TRBJ2-2; V: TRBV9; D: TRBD2; size: once
CDR3: CASSHSLWGREETQYF; DNA: TGTGCTAGCAGCCATAGCCTCTGGGGCAGGGAAGAGACCCAGTACTTC; J: TRBJ2-5; V: TRBV7-7; D: NA; size: few
CDR3: CASSEPAGGSRTDTQYF; DNA: TGTGCCAGCAGTGAACCCGCCGGGGGGTCCCGCACAGATACGCAGTATTTT; J: TRBJ2-3; V: TRBV25-1; D: TRBD2; size: once
CDR3: CASSQSRLQGRSNYGYTF; DNA: TGCGCCAGCAGCCAATCCCGCCTACAGGGGAGGTCTAACTATGGCTACACCTTC; J: TRBJ1-2; V: TRBV4-1; D: TRBD1; size: NA
CDR3: CASSPPGSYEQYF; DNA: TGTGCCAGCAGCCCGCCGGGGTCCTACGAGCAGTACTTC; J: TRBJ2-7; V: TRBV7-2; D: NA; size: NA
CDR3: CASSLDGQGFGNEKLFF; DNA: TGCGCCAGCAGCTTGGACGGACAGGGGTTCGGTAATGAAAAACTGTTTTTT; J: TRBJ1-4; V: TRBV5-1; D: TRBD1; size: NA
CDR3: CASSEYGISNQPQHF; DNA: TGTGCCAGCAGTGAATACGGGATTAGCAATCAGCCCCAGCATTTT; J: TRBJ1-5; V: TRBV6-1; D: NA; size: NA
CDR3: CASSDWRATGANVLTF; DNA: TGTGCCAGCAGTGATTGGAGGGCTACTGGGGCCAACGTCCTGACTTTC; J: TRBJ2-6; V: TRBV2; D: NA; size: NA
CDR3: CASSVGAGANTGELFF; DNA: TGTGCCAGCAGCGTAGGTGCGGGGGCGAACACCGGGGAGCTGTTTTTT; J: TRBJ2-2; V: TRBV9; D: TRBD2; size: NA
CDR3: CASSSTNEQFF; DNA: TGTGCCAGCAGCTCGACAAATGAGCAGTTCTTC; J: TRBJ2-1; V: TRBV5-4; D: NA; size: NA
CDR3: CASSYSSGYNEQFF; DNA: TGTGCCAGCAGTTACTCGTCAGGGTACAATGAGCAGTTCTTC; J: TRBJ2-1; V: TRBV6-5; D: NA; size: large
CDR3: CASSLERGHRNSPLHF; DNA: TGTGCCAGCAGCCTGGAAAGGGGACACCGAAATTCACCCCTCCACTTT; J: TRBJ1-6; V: TRBV7-9; D: NA; size: NA
CDR3: CASSSPGTGDVGGANVLTF; DNA: TGTGCCAGCAGCTCACCCGGGACAGGCGACGTTGGTGGGGCCAACGTCCTGACTTTC; J: TRBJ2-6; V: TRBV7-9; D: TRBD1; size: NA
CDR3: CASSLAGTGGPYEQYF; DNA: TGTGCCAGCAGCTTGGCCGGGACAGGGGGACCCTACGAGCAGTACTTC; J: TRBJ2-7; V: TRBV11-1; D: TRBD1; size: NA
CDR3: CASSRVSGNTEAFF; DNA: TGTGCCAGCAGCCGCGTATCAGGTAACACTGAAGCTTTCTTT; J: TRBJ1-1; V: TRBV14; D: NA; size: NA
CDR3: CASSATEIHGYTF; DNA: TGCGCCAGCAGCGCAACAGAGATCCATGGCTACACCTTC; J: TRBJ1-2; V: TRBV5-1; D: NA; size: NA
CDR3: CASSTEQGRFNGYTF; DNA: TGTGCCAGCAGCACGGAGCAGGGGCGTTTTAATGGCTACACCTTC; J: TRBJ1-2; V: TRBV7-9; D: NA; size: NA
CDR3: CASSPRLGEAYGYTF; DNA: TGCGCCAGCAGCCCCCGACTGGGAGAGGCCTATGGCTACACCTTC; J: TRBJ1-2; V: TRBV5-1; D: NA; size: NA
CDR3: CASSNRPRTEAFF; DNA: TGTGCCAGCAGCAACCGTCCGCGGACTGAAGCTTTCTTT; J: TRBJ1-1; V: TRBV7-2; D: NA; size: once
CDR3: CSVDRGAGTDTQYF; DNA: TGCAGCGTTGACAGGGGCGCCGGCACAGATACGCAGTATTTT; J: TRBJ2-3; V: TRBV29-1; D: NA; size: NA
CDR3: CASSPGDYGYTF; DNA: TGTGCCAGCAGTCCCGGGGACTATGGCTACACCTTC; J: TRBJ1-2; V: TRBV28; D: NA; size: once
CDR3: CASSRRADSTDTQYF; DNA: TGTGCCAGCAGCCGTAGAGCGGACAGCACAGATACGCAGTATTTT; J: TRBJ2-3; V: TRBV7-3; D: NA; size: NA
CDR3: CASSSRFPPPGGGGNEQFF; DNA: TGTGCCAGCAGCTCTAGATTTCCCCCTCCTGGGGGGGGCGGCAATGAGCAGTTCTTC; J: TRBJ2-1; V: TRBV7-9; D: NA; size: NA
CDR3: CASSRLQDSNQPQHF; DNA: TGTGCCAGCAGCCGATTACAGGATAGCAATCAGCCCCAGCATTTT; J: TRBJ1-5; V: TRBV6-5; D: NA; size: NA
CDR3: CASSQSALNTGKNIQYF; DNA: TGCGCCAGCAGCCAATCGGCCCTCAATACAGGGAAAAACATTCAGTACTTC; J: TRBJ2-4; V: TRBV4-1; D: NA; size: NA